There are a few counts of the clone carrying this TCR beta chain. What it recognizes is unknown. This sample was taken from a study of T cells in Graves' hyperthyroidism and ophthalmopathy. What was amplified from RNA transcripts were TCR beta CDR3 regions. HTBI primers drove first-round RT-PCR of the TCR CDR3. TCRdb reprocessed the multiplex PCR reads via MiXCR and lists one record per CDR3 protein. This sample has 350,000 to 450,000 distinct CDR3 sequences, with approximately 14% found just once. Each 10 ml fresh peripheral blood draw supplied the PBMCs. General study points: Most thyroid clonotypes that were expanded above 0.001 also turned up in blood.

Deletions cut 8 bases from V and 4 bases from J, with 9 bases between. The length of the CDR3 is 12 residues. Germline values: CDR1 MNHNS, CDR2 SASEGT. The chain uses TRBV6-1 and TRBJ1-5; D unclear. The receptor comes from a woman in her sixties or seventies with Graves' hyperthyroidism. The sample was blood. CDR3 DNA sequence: TGTGCCAGCCATTCCGCGAATCAGCCCCAGCATTTT. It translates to CASHSANQPQHF.